These T cell receptor beta chains were read from a single sample in a study of response to subunit inactivated influenza vaccine. TCRdb called the RT-PCR reads again in MiXCR, with one record for every CDR3 protein. The data show 200,000 to 250,000 distinct CDR3 sequences, 10% to 15% seen once. This material consisted of non-naive T cells sorted from PBMCs, taken 14 to 15 days before vaccination. The origin of the receptors is a man aged 45 to 65 who received an inactivated influenza vaccine. Both conserved end residues are part of each CDR3. A D gene is named only where the DNA matches it firmly. Clone size is shown for a subset of rows, as once, few, many or a class of expanded clone.

D: .; J: TRBJ2-5; size: .; V: TRBV19; CDR3: CASSMPGSKTQYF; DNA: TGTGCCAGTAGTATGCCAGGGTCAAAGACCCAGTACTTC
D: TRBD2; J: TRBJ2-7; size: .; V: TRBV5-5; CDR3: CASSLVPGGSLGEQYF; DNA: TGTGCCAGCAGCTTAGTCCCGGGAGGATCCCTGGGGGAGCAGTACTTC
D: TRBD1; J: TRBJ1-2; size: few; V: TRBV6-1; CDR3: CASRQQGVKGYTF; DNA: TGTGCCAGCAGACAACAGGGGGTGAAGGGCTACACCTTC
D: TRBD2; J: TRBJ2-3; size: .; V: TRBV5-1; CDR3: CATRRLAGVDTQYF; DNA: TGCGCCACCAGAAGACTAGCGGGGGTCGATACGCAGTATTTT
D: .; J: TRBJ2-7; size: few; V: TRBV28; CDR3: CASSFGINSEQGF; DNA: TGTGCCAGCAGTTTTGGGATAAACTCAGAACAGGGCTTC
D: .; J: TRBJ2-3; size: .; V: TRBV28; CDR3: CASSLGSFRGTDTQYF; DNA: TGTGCCAGCAGTTTAGGTTCTTTCCGGGGCACAGATACGCAGTATTTT
D: .; J: TRBJ2-3; size: .; V: TRBV5-1; CDR3: CASSSFDTQYF; DNA: TGCGCCAGCAGCTCCTTCGATACGCAGTATTTT
D: .; J: TRBJ1-3; size: few; V: TRBV2; CDR3: CASSEGLGPGNTIYF; DNA: TGTGCCAGCAGTGAAGGTCTGGGACCTGGAAACACCATATATTTT
D: .; J: TRBJ2-2; size: .; V: TRBV10-3; CDR3: CALMGYGRGELFF; DNA: TGTGCCCTCATGGGTTACGGCCGAGGGGAGCTGTTTTTT
D: TRBD1; J: TRBJ2-3; size: .; V: TRBV4-2; CDR3: CASRHRGRPDTQYF; DNA: TGTGCCAGCAGACACAGGGGGCGCCCAGATACGCAGTATTTT
D: .; J: TRBJ2-1; size: few; V: TRBV12-3/TRBV12-4; CDR3: CASKPEEVGVQFF; DNA: TGTGCCAGCAAACCTGAGGAGGTTGGGGTGCAGTTCTTC
D: .; J: TRBJ2-2; size: many; V: TRBV19; CDR3: CASSITNTGELFF; DNA: TGTGCCAGTAGTATAACGAACACCGGGGAGCTGTTTTTT
D: .; J: TRBJ2-5; size: few; V: TRBV20-1; CDR3: CSVTTSQETQYF; DNA: TGCAGTGTGACGACTAGCCAAGAGACCCAGTACTTC
D: .; J: TRBJ1-1; size: .; V: TRBV20-1; CDR3: CSARTGQVLKNTEAFF; DNA: TGCAGTGCTAGGACTGGGCAGGTCCTAAAGAACACTGAAGCTTTCTTT
D: TRBD1; J: TRBJ2-7; size: few; V: TRBV30; CDR3: CASRWERRDRGLYEQYF; DNA: TGTGCCAGTCGGTGGGAGCGCCGGGACAGGGGACTGTACGAGCAGTACTTC
D: .; J: TRBJ1-2; size: many; V: TRBV7-2; CDR3: CASSPRGRTYGYTF; DNA: TGTGCCAGCAGCCCCCGCGGAAGGACCTATGGCTACACCTTC
D: TRBD1; J: TRBJ2-2; size: few; V: TRBV4-1; CDR3: CASSQGLGTGGRRWNTGELFF; DNA: TGCGCCAGCAGCCAAGGCCTCGGGACAGGGGGCCGACGGTGGAACACCGGGGAGCTGTTTTTT
D: TRBD1; J: TRBJ1-4; size: few; V: TRBV12-3/TRBV12-4; CDR3: CASSLATGGPEKLFF; DNA: TGTGCCAGCAGTTTAGCGACAGGGGGCCCTGAAAAACTGTTTTTT
D: .; J: TRBJ1-2; size: .; V: TRBV12-3/TRBV12-4; CDR3: CASSFGGSTYTGYTF; DNA: TGTGCCAGCAGTTTCGGGGGCAGTACCTATACTGGCTACACCTTC
D: .; J: TRBJ2-7; size: many; V: TRBV5-1; CDR3: CASSPSSSGTEQYF; DNA: TGCGCCAGCAGCCCATCCAGTTCTGGGACCGAGCAGTACTTC
D: .; J: TRBJ2-7; size: .; V: TRBV29-1; CDR3: CSVGIRGRDYEQYF; DNA: TGCAGCGTTGGGATCCGGGGACGGGACTACGAGCAGTACTTC
D: TRBD1; J: TRBJ1-6; size: few; V: TRBV4-1; CDR3: CASRMQGQGNSPLHF; DNA: TGCGCCAGCAGAATGCAAGGACAGGGGAATTCACCCCTCCACTTT
D: .; J: TRBJ1-1; size: few; V: TRBV5-6; CDR3: CASSLLAGQNTEAFF; DNA: TGTGCCAGCAGCTTGTTAGCAGGGCAGAACACTGAAGCTTTCTTT
D: TRBD1; J: TRBJ1-4; size: few; V: TRBV5-1; CDR3: CASSLGQGLGKLFF; DNA: TGCGCCAGCAGCTTGGGACAGGGGCTCGGAAAACTGTTTTTT
D: .; J: TRBJ2-3; size: .; V: TRBV28; CDR3: CATSVASSVFTDTQYF; DNA: TGTGCCACTTCGGTAGCTAGCTCTGTTTTCACAGATACGCAGTATTTT
D: TRBD2; J: TRBJ2-1; size: .; V: TRBV5-1; CDR3: CASSLASGVYNEQFF; DNA: TGCGCCAGCAGCTTGGCTAGCGGGGTCTACAATGAGCAGTTCTTC
D: .; J: TRBJ2-6; size: .; V: TRBV4-3; CDR3: CASSQDPGGANVLTF; DNA: TGCGCCAGCAGCCAAGATCCGGGTGGGGCCAACGTCCTGACTTTC
D: .; J: TRBJ2-3; size: .; V: TRBV7-3; CDR3: CASSLSPGTIDTQYF; DNA: TGTGCCAGCAGCCTAAGCCCAGGGACAATTGATACGCAGTATTTT
D: TRBD2; J: TRBJ2-1; size: few; V: TRBV19; CDR3: CASSSSGVRYNEQFF; DNA: TGTGCCAGTAGTAGTAGCGGGGTCCGCTACAATGAGCAGTTCTTC
D: .; J: TRBJ2-7; size: many; V: TRBV2; CDR3: CASSAVGRPYEQYF; DNA: TGTGCCAGCAGTGCGGTGGGTCGACCCTACGAGCAGTACTTC
D: .; J: TRBJ2-3; size: many; V: TRBV6-6; CDR3: CASSYEQLKGDTQYF; DNA: TGTGCCAGCAGTTACGAGCAGTTAAAAGGGGATACGCAGTATTTT
D: .; J: TRBJ1-2; size: .; V: TRBV2; CDR3: CASSESRDGPYGYTF; DNA: TGTGCCAGCAGTGAATCGAGGGACGGACCCTATGGCTACACCTTC
D: .; J: TRBJ2-7; size: many; V: TRBV3-1; CDR3: CASSQTSGRGEQYF; DNA: TGTGCCAGCAGCCAAACCTCGGGACGCGGCGAGCAGTACTTC
D: .; J: TRBJ2-5; size: .; V: TRBV7-2; CDR3: CASSFGVGRGQETQYF; DNA: TGTGCCAGCAGCTTTGGAGTCGGGCGGGGCCAAGAGACCCAGTACTTC
D: TRBD2; J: TRBJ2-3; size: .; V: TRBV20-1; CDR3: CSAREREGPSGKYF; DNA: TGCAGTGCTAGAGAGCGGGAGGGCCCCAGCGGAAAGTATTTT
D: TRBD2; J: TRBJ2-1; size: .; V: TRBV7-2; CDR3: CASSLARGASDEQFF; DNA: TGTGCCAGCAGCTTAGCGCGGGGGGCTAGCGATGAGCAGTTCTTC
D: TRBD2; J: TRBJ2-1; size: many; V: TRBV20-1; CDR3: CSASFPLAGLYNEQFF; DNA: TGCAGTGCTAGTTTTCCCTTAGCGGGGCTATACAATGAGCAGTTCTTC
D: .; J: TRBJ2-7; size: few; V: TRBV7-8; CDR3: CASSGTGATRYEQYF; DNA: TGTGCCAGCAGCGGTACCGGGGCTACCCGCTACGAGCAGTACTTC
D: .; J: TRBJ1-1; size: few; V: TRBV6-5; CDR3: CASSYLPTGMNTEAFF; DNA: TGTGCCAGCAGCTACCTGCCGACAGGAATGAACACTGAAGCTTTCTTT
D: TRBD2; J: TRBJ2-5; size: .; V: TRBV19; CDR3: CASSSRTSGRKETQYF; DNA: TGTGCCAGTAGTAGCCGGACTAGCGGGAGGAAAGAGACCCAGTACTTC
D: TRBD1; J: TRBJ1-5; size: few; V: TRBV19; CDR3: CASSATDREEQPQHF; DNA: TGTGCCAGTAGTGCTACGGACAGGGAGGAACAGCCCCAGCATTTT
D: .; J: TRBJ1-6; size: many; V: TRBV9; CDR3: CASSSWTVNSPLHF; DNA: TGTGCCAGCAGCTCCTGGACAGTAAATTCACCCCTCCACTTT
D: .; J: TRBJ2-2; size: .; V: TRBV5-1; CDR3: CASSRDSGDTGELFF; DNA: TGCGCCAGCAGCCGGGACTCAGGGGACACCGGGGAGCTGTTTTTT
D: TRBD1; J: TRBJ2-5; size: few; V: TRBV20-1; CDR3: CSANTGGLETQYF; DNA: TGCAGTGCAAACACAGGGGGACTAGAGACCCAGTACTTC
D: TRBD1; J: TRBJ1-1; size: .; V: TRBV25-1; CDR3: CASSEARTGPPLNTEAFF; DNA: TGTGCCAGCAGTGAAGCCCGGACAGGGCCCCCGCTGAACACTGAAGCTTTCTTT
D: .; J: TRBJ1-6; size: .; V: TRBV12-3/TRBV12-4; CDR3: CASSLRDVPHSPLHF; DNA: TGTGCCAGCAGTTTACGGGACGTTCCCCATTCACCCCTCCACTTT
D: .; J: TRBJ2-1; size: few; V: TRBV7-9; CDR3: CASSPAETLRNEQFF; DNA: TGTGCCAGCAGCCCGGCCGAGACCTTAAGGAATGAGCAGTTCTTC
D: TRBD1; J: TRBJ2-1; size: .; V: TRBV20-1; CDR3: CSAARTGAMVEQFF; DNA: TGCAGTGCCGCGCGGACAGGAGCGATGGTTGAGCAGTTCTTC
D: .; J: TRBJ2-2; size: few; V: TRBV7-7; CDR3: CASSLVGNAELFF; DNA: TGTGCCAGCAGCTTAGTAGGGAACGCGGAGCTGTTTTTT
D: TRBD2; J: TRBJ2-3; size: .; V: TRBV20-1; CDR3: CSATGWAGVADTQYF; DNA: TGCAGTGCCACCGGGTGGGCGGGGGTGGCAGATACGCAGTATTTT
D: .; J: TRBJ2-3; size: many; V: TRBV19; CDR3: CASSPYVLKDTQYF; DNA: TGTGCCAGTAGTCCGTATGTCCTAAAGGATACGCAGTATTTT
D: .; J: TRBJ1-1; size: few; V: TRBV12-5; CDR3: CASGKGFSDTEAFF; DNA: TGTGCTAGTGGTAAGGGATTTTCCGACACTGAAGCTTTCTTT
D: .; J: TRBJ2-6; size: .; V: TRBV6-2/TRBV6-3; CDR3: CASSYQAEGANVLTF; DNA: TGTGCCAGCAGTTACCAGGCTGAAGGGGCCAACGTCCTGACTTTC